The rows below give T cell receptor beta chains drawn from one sample of a study of CXCR3-negative and CXCR3-positive naive CD8 T cells. TCRdb reworked the 5' RACE reads into one entry per CDR3 protein, no DNA. The sample's table shows 150,000 to 180,000 distinct CDR3 sequences. What was sequenced was naive CXCR3+ CD8+ T cells from blood. The origin of the receptors is a human donor in good health. Some clones in this sample may be carry-over from other donors' samples. Both conserved end residues are part of each CDR3.

CDR3: CASSLGSNQPQHF; J: TRBJ1-5; V: TRBV27
CDR3: CASRSNNEQFF; J: TRBJ2-1; V: TRBV7-9
CDR3: CASSLWGSGTAYNEQFF; J: TRBJ2-1; V: TRBV28
CDR3: CASSFLSGRGYEQYF; J: TRBJ2-7; V: TRBV28
CDR3: CSASREHTEAFF; J: TRBJ1-1; V: TRBV20-1
CDR3: CASSFLGNQKTQYF; J: TRBJ2-5; V: TRBV28
CDR3: CASSLAPLPGRPDTQYF; J: TRBJ2-3; V: TRBV5-1
CDR3: CASSLSPGSYGYTF; J: TRBJ1-2; V: TRBV27
CDR3: CASSISTGPGLHGYTF; J: TRBJ1-2; V: TRBV19
CDR3: CASSSNSLFGTDTQYF; J: TRBJ2-3; V: TRBV6-5
CDR3: CASSQSGGPGPRWWTSNQPQHF; J: TRBJ1-5; V: TRBV23-1
CDR3: CASSFGRLNGYTF; J: TRBJ1-2; V: TRBV28
CDR3: CASSSVRETQRDTQYF; J: TRBJ2-3; V: TRBV12-3/TRBV12-4
CDR3: CSGAEENTGELFF; J: TRBJ2-2; V: TRBV29-1
CDR3: CATSLDRRSGANVLTF; J: TRBJ2-6; V: TRBV15
CDR3: CASSLWDTGELFF; J: TRBJ2-2; V: TRBV5-5
CDR3: CASSTLGGSSYNEQFF; J: TRBJ2-1; V: TRBV9
CDR3: CASSYGGQSNYGYTF; J: TRBJ1-2; V: TRBV6-5
CDR3: CASSFPGVGNEQFF; J: TRBJ2-1; V: TRBV12-3/TRBV12-4
CDR3: CSVVPFRVQGSYEQYF; J: TRBJ2-7; V: TRBV29-1
CDR3: CASRVRGPGANVLTF; J: TRBJ2-6; V: TRBV6-1
CDR3: CASSQDAGPNTEAFF; J: TRBJ1-1; V: TRBV4-1
CDR3: CASSIQTRDSQTHYQPQHF; J: TRBJ1-5; V: TRBV7-3
CDR3: CASSLGYSSSQDTQYF; J: TRBJ2-3; V: TRBV7-9
CDR3: CASSFLSGGAYNEQFF; J: TRBJ2-1; V: TRBV7-9
CDR3: CASSTWDRKRFAYNEQFF; J: TRBJ2-1; V: TRBV12-3/TRBV12-4
CDR3: CSVEGLGELFF; J: TRBJ2-2; V: TRBV29-1
CDR3: CASSMGDYTEAFF; J: TRBJ1-1; V: TRBV19
CDR3: CASSLKGLDNEQFF; J: TRBJ2-1; V: TRBV5-1
CDR3: CASSVPISNTEAFF; J: TRBJ1-1; V: TRBV9
CDR3: CASSKVYRGRNEQFF; J: TRBJ2-1; V: TRBV21-1
CDR3: CASSPHLTSYEQYF; J: TRBJ2-7; V: TRBV7-6
CDR3: CATVPSGASWYQPQHF; J: TRBJ1-5; V: TRBV28
CDR3: CASITPRGGSYEQYF; J: TRBJ2-7; V: TRBV28
CDR3: CASSEAGILAGDTDTQYF; J: TRBJ2-3; V: TRBV2
CDR3: CSAPGDTEKLFF; J: TRBJ1-4; V: TRBV20-1
CDR3: CATSRRDLPETQYF; J: TRBJ2-5; V: TRBV15
CDR3: CASSFHTGGRTEAFF; J: TRBJ1-1; V: TRBV12-3/TRBV12-4
CDR3: CASSLASAGGYNSPLHF; J: TRBJ1-6; V: TRBV7-8
CDR3: CSASGGGHFNTGELFF; J: TRBJ2-2; V: TRBV20-1
CDR3: CASSFNPGEIASGELFF; J: TRBJ2-2; V: TRBV7-9
CDR3: CASSQEVRLPLMSTQYF; J: TRBJ2-3; V: TRBV3-1
CDR3: CASRFSGGDSYNSPLHF; J: TRBJ1-6; V: TRBV28
CDR3: CASSQDSYEQYF; J: TRBJ2-7; V: TRBV3-1
CDR3: CASRQRAGNEQFF; J: TRBJ2-1; V: TRBV28
CDR3: CASSPTGQGAYNSPLHF; J: TRBJ1-6; V: TRBV7-2
CDR3: CASSIVEGFEQFF; J: TRBJ2-1; V: TRBV19
CDR3: CATSSGLASYNEQFF; J: TRBJ2-1; V: TRBV15
CDR3: CASSLLPPRTSGRNNEQFF; J: TRBJ2-1; V: TRBV27
CDR3: CASSSTGTSGAGELFF; J: TRBJ2-2; V: TRBV7-9
CDR3: CASSWGTSVDYEQYF; J: TRBJ2-7; V: TRBV28
CDR3: CASSPAGGRYEQYF; J: TRBJ2-7; V: TRBV27
CDR3: CASSVDLGGNQPQHF; J: TRBJ1-5; V: TRBV9
CDR3: CSVETTGTGLGEQYF; J: TRBJ2-7; V: TRBV29-1
CDR3: CASNHGGGYNEQFF; J: TRBJ2-1; V: TRBV10-2
CDR3: CASSPVGATEAFF; J: TRBJ1-1; V: TRBV12-3/TRBV12-4
CDR3: CAGLKGLGNTEAFF; J: TRBJ1-1; V: TRBV10-2
CDR3: CASSTQGRIHEQYF; J: TRBJ2-7; V: TRBV7-9